This record looks at one TCR beta chain sequence and its context. This sample is drawn from a study of T cell changes during pregnancy in multiple sclerosis. V trimming: 6 bases; J trimming: 8 bases; junction bases outside the gene matches: 8. The germline V gene has CDR1 PRHDT and CDR2 FYEKMQ (reference sequence). The CDR3 loop spans 14 amino acids. Profiled with immunoSEQ multiplex PCR; TCRdb holds only in-frame clones, not every one. Among under 55,000 clones listed, roughly 95% were seen once. This sequence joins TRBV13 and TRBJ1-4, with 8 bases fitting TRBD1. This receptor was obtained from a female donor with multiple sclerosis, enrolled in a pregnancy study. This sample comprised CD4+ T cells from peripheral blood mononuclear cells, obtained in the third trimester of pregnancy. CDR3 bases: TGTGCCAGCAGTAGTGGACAGGGTCGGGAAAAACTGTTTTTT. It specifies CASSSGQGREKLFF.